This TCR beta chain was identified during a study of blood T cell repertoires in COVID-19. Turning to the study itself: The cDNA or gDNA used as material had been derived from T cells, B-cell-depleted T cells, or PBMCs.

This clone has only one observation. Methods used by the authors: Reference gene primer amplification gave nucleated cell count estimates. Generated by immunoSEQ multiplex PCR, the TCRdb table keeps only in-frame clones and is missing some. V, J and clone size reflect that table, while D and trimming were determined from the DNA. The sample contains 50,000 to 75,000 clones, 75% to 95% of which appear only once. The CDR3 consists of 17 residues. The germline V gene encodes CDR1 SEHNR and CDR2 FQNEAQ (reference sequence). V was pared by 5 bases and J by 2 bases, with 21 bases between. The TCR sequence derives from a human donor in a cohort sampled during active COVID-19. V gene TRBV7-9 combines with J gene TRBJ2-5; TRBD2 is a possible D gene (6 bases). The sequenced material came from peripheral blood. This CDR3 reads CASSPWSSSALQETQYF. Written as DNA, the CDR3 is TGTGCCAGCAGCCCTTGGTCGTCTAGCGCTCTTCAAGAGACCCAGTACTTC.